These T cell receptor beta chains were read from a single sample in a study of radiotherapy plus CTLA-4 blockade in lung cancer. Some clones are missing from TCRdb's copy, which holds only in-frame ones; the method was immunoSEQ multiplex PCR. The sample consists of around 78,000 clones, 60% to 85% of them appearing once. This material consisted of peripheral blood, taken from a patient treated with radiotherapy plus ipilimumab. Receptors were obtained from a human donor with non-small cell lung cancer who had a partial response to radiotherapy plus ipilimumab. Some clones in this sample may be carry-over from other donors' samples. CDR3s include the opening cysteine and the closing phenylalanine or tryptophan. Each record gives: V gene, CDR3 protein.

TRBV28,CASKEGGVEKLFF
TRBV4-1,CASSPLSGAGGLRETQYF
TRBV6-5,CASRQGNQPQHF
TRBV6-5,CASSPRGETQYF
TRBV2,CASRDRTAGKEKLFF
TRBV5-4,CASSTGGRALEQYF
TRBV9,CASSKSGGTETQYF
TRBV19,CASSARGLPSYEQYF
TRBV29-1,CSVGQAQGAQYF
TRBV27,CASRWREGSGYTF
TRBV27,CASSLFGGSIGETQYF
TRBV15,CATSREIMRGSYEQYF
TRBV4-3,CASSQDIGGSGNTIYF
TRBV9,CASSVAGTNYGYTF
TRBV6-4,CASKLSGSNEQFF
TRBV27,CASSDLGAAYQETQYF
TRBV14,CASSQDPGTREAFF
TRBV2,CASSVYLARKLFF
TRBV11-2,CASSLVWTGMNTEAFF
TRBV19,CASSLPQGRGYTF
TRBV7-6,CASSSGLAGVNEQFF
TRBV20-1,CSAPVRTEAFF
TRBV29-1,CSVGKGENYGYTF
TRBV6-6,CASSPNDRVAGKLFF
TRBV2,CASSKGVRTGELFF
TRBV28,CASSPPSPNYGYTF
TRBV6-5,CASSSRDRVNEQYF
TRBV4-1,CASSQHGRDRGYEQYF
TRBV29-1,CSVGRGHTGELFF
TRBV5-1,CASSLYEGVGAFF
TRBV19,CASSISSGGPYEQYF
TRBV28,CASSPPGTTNTEAFF
TRBV28,CAIDRENYGYTF
TRBV9,CASSGRPGTGVTGELFF
TRBV18,CASSPGTEQPQHF
TRBV5-6,CASSLWTANTEAFF
TRBV4-3,CASSQDRTAFEKLFF
TRBV28,CASSPRQGATYEQYF
TRBV4-2,CASSQARGQSTETQYF
TRBV7-6,CASSPQEAGGNSPLHF
TRBV28,CASTGNYGYTF
TRBV27,CASSFLGPPGTDTQYF
TRBV5-6,CASSLRGTGYSGQPQHF
TRBV18,CASSLDIPSYGYTF
TRBV7-2,CASTQSAGGNTIYF
TRBV18,CASSPDQGVDNEQFF
TRBV5-1,CASSLGGEELFF
TRBV7-2,CASSLAASHRAMTYNSPLHF
TRBV5-6,CASSSSPGYGYEQYF
TRBV5-6,CASSSRDRGFHEQFF
TRBV2,CASSPSGRALYEQYF
TRBV5-1,CASSLGGINEQFF
TRBV6-5,CASSLRQGSDEQYF
TRBV7-6,CASSLSGGQGANEQYF
TRBV10-3,CAISETAGVSDTQYF
TRBV4-1,CASSHGKGSEKLFF
TRBV7-9,CASSFRRTPGQTTYGYTF